A selection of T cell receptor beta chains follows, all from one sample in a study of early T cells in non-severe SARS-CoV-2 infection. TCRdb redid the calling of the 5' RACE reads with MiXCR, one entry per CDR3 protein. Of over 85,000 distinct CDR3 sequences in the sample, approximately 16% are singletons; the top ten hold roughly 1.3%. Source material: whole blood. The receptors here all came from an adult who was a healthcare worker with PCR-confirmed SARS-CoV-2 infection or an uninfected control (not recorded which). Both conserved end residues are part of each CDR3. The D gene is left open where the match is weak. The listing skips clone size in some rows; elsewhere it reads once, few, many or a size class.

size: once
V: TRBV28
J: TRBJ1-2
D: TRBD1
DNA: TGTGCCAGCCGCTCAGGGGGGACCTCCTATGGCTACACCTTC
CDR3: CASRSGGTSYGYTF

size: few
V: TRBV19
J: TRBJ1-2
D: TRBD1
DNA: TGTGCCAGTAGTATTCTCGGGACAGGGGGCGGCTACACCTTC
CDR3: CASSILGTGGGYTF

size: NA
V: TRBV10-3
J: TRBJ2-5
D: NA
DNA: TGTGCCTCGAGAAACACCCAAGAGACCCAGTACTTC
CDR3: CASRNTQETQYF

size: many
V: TRBV11-2
J: TRBJ2-7
D: NA
DNA: TGTGCCAGCAGCTTTAGACAGCTCATCTCCTACGAGCAGTACTTC
CDR3: CASSFRQLISYEQYF

size: few
V: TRBV12-3/TRBV12-4
J: TRBJ1-1
D: TRBD1
DNA: TGTGCCAGCAGTTTAGGGACAGGGAGAGGACACACTGAAGCTTTCTTT
CDR3: CASSLGTGRGHTEAFF

size: NA
V: TRBV4-3
J: TRBJ2-3
D: TRBD2
DNA: TGCGCCAGCAGCCAATACCAGGCGGGGACTAGTGTGTATTTT
CDR3: CASSQYQAGTSVYF

size: NA
V: TRBV12-3/TRBV12-4
J: TRBJ1-2
D: TRBD1
DNA: TGTGCCAGCAGTTTAGCGCAGGGACAGATCTATGGCTACACCTTC
CDR3: CASSLAQGQIYGYTF

size: NA
V: TRBV12-3/TRBV12-4
J: TRBJ1-6
D: NA
DNA: TGTGCCAGCAGTTTGGGTAGCTCCTATAATTCACCCCTCCACTTT
CDR3: CASSLGSSYNSPLHF

size: NA
V: TRBV5-1
J: TRBJ2-7
D: NA
DNA: TGCGCCAGCAGCCCGTGGACAGCCTCCTACGAGCAGTACTTC
CDR3: CASSPWTASYEQYF

size: few
V: TRBV30
J: TRBJ1-5
D: NA
DNA: TGTGCCTGGAGTGGACGACACGGAATATATAGCAATCAGCCCCAGCATTTT
CDR3: CAWSGRHGIYSNQPQHF

size: many
V: TRBV5-1
J: TRBJ1-2
D: TRBD1
DNA: TGCGCCAGCAGTCCCAAACCGGGACAGGGGGATTCTAACTATGGCTACACCTTC
CDR3: CASSPKPGQGDSNYGYTF

size: NA
V: TRBV6-5
J: TRBJ2-2
D: NA
DNA: TGTGCCAGCTCCCGGGGTCCCGGGGAGCTGTTTTTT
CDR3: CASSRGPGELFF

size: few
V: TRBV7-2
J: TRBJ2-3
D: NA
DNA: TGTGCCAGCAGCTTAGACATTAGCACAGATACGCAGTATTTT
CDR3: CASSLDISTDTQYF

size: NA
V: TRBV10-3
J: TRBJ1-2
D: NA
DNA: TGTGCCATCAGGGATAACCCGCATGGCTACACCTTC
CDR3: CAIRDNPHGYTF

size: NA
V: TRBV4-3
J: TRBJ1-6
D: NA
DNA: TGCGCCAGCAGCCAAGTCATAGGCAGCAATTCACCCCTCCACTTT
CDR3: CASSQVIGSNSPLHF

size: NA
V: TRBV30
J: TRBJ2-2
D: TRBD1
DNA: TGTGCCTGGAGTCGTACCGGGACAGGGGACACCGGGGAGCTGTTTTTT
CDR3: CAWSRTGTGDTGELFF

size: few
V: TRBV11-2
J: TRBJ1-2
D: NA
DNA: TGTGCCAGCAGCTTAGTCATCCGGACAACCTCTAACTATGGCTACACCTTC
CDR3: CASSLVIRTTSNYGYTF

size: NA
V: TRBV5-1
J: TRBJ2-3
D: NA
DNA: TGCGCCAGCAGCTTGGGGTCTAGCGAAACAGATACGCAGTATTTT
CDR3: CASSLGSSETDTQYF

size: NA
V: TRBV19
J: TRBJ1-2
D: NA
DNA: TGTGCCAGTAGTCCCGCAGGGTATGGCTACACCTTC
CDR3: CASSPAGYGYTF

size: few
V: TRBV7-9
J: TRBJ2-5
D: NA
DNA: TGTGCCAGCAGCTTGGGGGTAGAAGAGACCCAGTACTTC
CDR3: CASSLGVEETQYF

size: NA
V: TRBV30
J: TRBJ1-5
D: NA
DNA: TGTGCCTGGGCCCAGGGCCCCAATCAGCCCCAGCATTTT
CDR3: CAWAQGPNQPQHF

size: NA
V: TRBV12-3/TRBV12-4
J: TRBJ2-2
D: TRBD1
DNA: TGTGCCAGCAGTTTCGGGGACAGGGTAGGCGGGGAGCTGTTTTTT
CDR3: CASSFGDRVGGELFF